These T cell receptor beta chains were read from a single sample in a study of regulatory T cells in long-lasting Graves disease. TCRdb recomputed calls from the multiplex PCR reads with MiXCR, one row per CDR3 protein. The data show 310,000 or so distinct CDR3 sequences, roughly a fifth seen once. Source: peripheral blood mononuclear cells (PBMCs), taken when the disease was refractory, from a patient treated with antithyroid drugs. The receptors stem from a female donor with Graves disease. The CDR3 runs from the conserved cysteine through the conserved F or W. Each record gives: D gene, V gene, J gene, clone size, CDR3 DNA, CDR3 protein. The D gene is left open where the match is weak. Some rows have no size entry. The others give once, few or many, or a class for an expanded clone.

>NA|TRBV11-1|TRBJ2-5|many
TGTGCCAGCAGTGTTAGCGGAGAGACCCAGTACTTC
CASSVSGETQYF
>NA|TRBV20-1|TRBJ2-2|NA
TGCAGTGCTAGAGATCCCAGGGAGGCCGGGGAGCTGTTTTTT
CSARDPREAGELFF
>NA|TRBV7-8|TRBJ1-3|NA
TGTGCCAGCAGCTTAACGAGCGACTCTGGAAACACCATATATTTT
CASSLTSDSGNTIYF
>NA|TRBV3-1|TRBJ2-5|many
TGTGCCAGCAGCCCAGTGGGGCAAGAGACCCAGTACTTC
CASSPVGQETQYF
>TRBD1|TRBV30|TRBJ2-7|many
TGTGCCGGCCACAGGGGTTCCTACGAGCAGTACTTC
CAGHRGSYEQYF
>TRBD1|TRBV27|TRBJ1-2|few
TGTGCCAGCAGTTCCCGGGGGGGGGACAGGGTCCCCTATGGCTACACCTTC
CASSSRGGDRVPYGYTF
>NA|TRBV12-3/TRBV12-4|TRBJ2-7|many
TGTGCCAGCAGTTTTGGTTTCGGCTTGTCTAGCGTGGGCTCCTACGAGCAGTACTTC
CASSFGFGLSSVGSYEQYF
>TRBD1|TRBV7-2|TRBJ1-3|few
TGTGCCAGCAGCCCCGGCGTAGGGACAGGGTCAGGAAACACCATATATTTT
CASSPGVGTGSGNTIYF
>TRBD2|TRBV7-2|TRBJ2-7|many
TGTGCCAGCAGCTTAGGTGGGCAGGGCGCAAGTGGCGGGAGATTCGAGCAGTACTTC
CASSLGGQGASGGRFEQYF
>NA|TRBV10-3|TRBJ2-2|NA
TGTGCCATCAGTGAGTCTCAACAGTACACCGGGGAGCTATTTTTT
CAISESQQYTGELFF
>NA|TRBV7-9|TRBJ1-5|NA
TGTGCCAGCAGCTTTGGCCGTGACAATCAGCCCCAGCATTTT
CASSFGRDNQPQHF
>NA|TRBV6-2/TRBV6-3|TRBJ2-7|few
TGTGCCAGCAGTTACTCGGGTGTGGCTAGCTACTCCTACGAGCAGTACTTC
CASSYSGVASYSYEQYF
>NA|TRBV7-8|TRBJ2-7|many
TGTGCCAGCAGCCCAAAGGGGAGAGGCTCCTACGAGCAGTACTTC
CASSPKGRGSYEQYF
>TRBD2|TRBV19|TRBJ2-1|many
TGTGCCAGTAGTAGTGTGCTAGCGGGCCTACCCAATGAGCAGTTCTTC
CASSSVLAGLPNEQFF
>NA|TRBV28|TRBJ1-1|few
TGTGCCAGCAGTTATAGGGCGAGGCCGGCTTTCTTT
CASSYRARPAFF
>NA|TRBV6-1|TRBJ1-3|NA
TGTGCCAGCAGTGAGCAGGACAGTATCTCTGGAAACACCATATATTTT
CASSEQDSISGNTIYF
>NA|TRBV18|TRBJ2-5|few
TGTGCCAGCTCACCAGGGGACGGGACCCAGTACTTC
CASSPGDGTQYF
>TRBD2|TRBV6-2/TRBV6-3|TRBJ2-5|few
TGTGCCAGCAGAGGGACTAGCGGGGGGGAGACCCAGTACTTC
CASRGTSGGETQYF
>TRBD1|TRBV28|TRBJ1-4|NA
TGTGCCAGTGCACCGGGACAGGCAACTAATGAAAAACTGTTTTTT
CASAPGQATNEKLFF
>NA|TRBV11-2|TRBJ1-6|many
TGTGCCAGCAGCTCCTCCCAGGGACCCCTCCACTTT
CASSSSQGPLHF
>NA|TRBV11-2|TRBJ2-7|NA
TGTGTCAGCAGCTCGCTAGGGGGTGAGCAGTACTTC
CVSSSLGGEQYF
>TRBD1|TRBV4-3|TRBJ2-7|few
TGCGCCAGCAGCCAAGACCGGGACAGGGGAACCCACGAGCAGTACTTC
CASSQDRDRGTHEQYF
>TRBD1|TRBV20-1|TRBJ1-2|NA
TGCAGTGCCATGACCGGGACAGGGAATCTTTTAGAAGGCTACACCTTC
CSAMTGTGNLLEGYTF
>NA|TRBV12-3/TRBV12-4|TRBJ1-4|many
TGTGCCAGCAGGGGTATAAATGAAAAACTGTTTTTT
CASRGINEKLFF
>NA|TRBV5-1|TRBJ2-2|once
TGCGCCAGCAGCTTGGTCTTCGGGACCGGGGTAGGGGAGCTGTTTTTT
CASSLVFGTGVGELFF
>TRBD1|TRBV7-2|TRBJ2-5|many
TGTGCCAGCAGCTTGGGTGACAGGGAAGAAGAGACCCAGTACTTC
CASSLGDREEETQYF
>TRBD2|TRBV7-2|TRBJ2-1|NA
TGTGCCAGCAGCCGTAGCGGGATGCTGAATGAGCAGTTCTTC
CASSRSGMLNEQFF
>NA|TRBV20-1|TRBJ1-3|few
TGCAGTGCCGACTCTTTCCGCTCTGGAAACACCATATATTTT
CSADSFRSGNTIYF
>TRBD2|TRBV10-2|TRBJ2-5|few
TGCGCCAGCAGCATCACGGGGGGAGAGACCCAGTACTTC
CASSITGGETQYF
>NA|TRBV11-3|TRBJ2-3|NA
TGTGCCAGCAGCCCCACTAGGGGAGATACGCAGTATTTT
CASSPTRGDTQYF
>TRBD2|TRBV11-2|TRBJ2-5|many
TGTGCCAGCAGTCGGTACGGGGGGGTTACAGAGACCCAGTACTTC
CASSRYGGVTETQYF
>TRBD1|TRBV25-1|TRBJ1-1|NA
TGTGCCAGCAGTGAGACCGGGACAGGGAAACCTTGGTCTGAAGCTTTCTTT
CASSETGTGKPWSEAFF
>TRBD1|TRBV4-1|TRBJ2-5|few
TGCGCCAGCAGCCTAATCCGGGACAGTCAAGAGACCCAGTACTTC
CASSLIRDSQETQYF
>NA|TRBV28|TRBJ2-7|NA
TGTGCCAGCAGTTTAGCGGGGACCTACGAGCAGCACTTC
CASSLAGTYEQHF
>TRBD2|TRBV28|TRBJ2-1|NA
TGTGCCAGCAGCTCCGGGACTAGCGTAGGGCCCAACAGTGAGCAGTTCTTC
CASSSGTSVGPNSEQFF
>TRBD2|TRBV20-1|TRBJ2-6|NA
TGCAGTGCCGTGGGGGGGGGGGCCAACGTCCTGACTTTC
CSAVGGGANVLTF
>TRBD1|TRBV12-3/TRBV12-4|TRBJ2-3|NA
TGTGCCAGCAGTGATACCCGCCGTGGGACAGGGGGCGTAGATACGCAGTATTTT
CASSDTRRGTGGVDTQYF
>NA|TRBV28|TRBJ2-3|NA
TGTGCCAGCAGTCCCCCCGGGGCGATAAGTTCAGATACGCAGTATTTT
CASSPPGAISSDTQYF
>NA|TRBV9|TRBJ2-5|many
TGTGCCAGCAGCCAGAGCAGGGAGACCCAGTACTTC
CASSQSRETQYF
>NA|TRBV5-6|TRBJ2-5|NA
TGTGCCGGCAGCTTGGTTTCCGGGGTGCTCCAGTACTTC
CAGSLVSGVLQYF